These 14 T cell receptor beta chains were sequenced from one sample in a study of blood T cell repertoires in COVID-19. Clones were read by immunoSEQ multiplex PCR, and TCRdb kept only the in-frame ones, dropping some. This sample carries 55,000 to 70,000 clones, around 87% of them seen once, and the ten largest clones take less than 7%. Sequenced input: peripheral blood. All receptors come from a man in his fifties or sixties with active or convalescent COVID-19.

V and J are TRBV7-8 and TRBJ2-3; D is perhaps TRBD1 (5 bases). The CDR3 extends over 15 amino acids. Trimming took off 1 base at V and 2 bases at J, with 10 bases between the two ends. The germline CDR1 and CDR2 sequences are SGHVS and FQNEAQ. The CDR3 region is CASSLGVGATDTQYF. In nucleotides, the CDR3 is TGTGCCAGCAGCTTAGGCGTAGGGGCCACAGATACGCAGTATTTT.

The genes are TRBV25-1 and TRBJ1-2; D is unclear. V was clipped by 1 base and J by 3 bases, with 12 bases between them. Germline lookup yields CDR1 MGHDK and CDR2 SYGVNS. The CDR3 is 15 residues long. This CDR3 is CASSESGSGYYGYTF. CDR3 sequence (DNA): TGTGCCAGCAGTGAATCCGGCAGCGGCTACTATGGCTACACCTTC.

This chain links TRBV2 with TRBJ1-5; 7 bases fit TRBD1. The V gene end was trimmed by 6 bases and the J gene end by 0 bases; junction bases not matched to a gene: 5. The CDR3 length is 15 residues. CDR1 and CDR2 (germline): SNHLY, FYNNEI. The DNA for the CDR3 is TGTGCCAGCAGGCACCGGGACAGTAGCAATCAGCCCCAGCATTTT. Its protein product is CASRHRDSSNQPQHF.

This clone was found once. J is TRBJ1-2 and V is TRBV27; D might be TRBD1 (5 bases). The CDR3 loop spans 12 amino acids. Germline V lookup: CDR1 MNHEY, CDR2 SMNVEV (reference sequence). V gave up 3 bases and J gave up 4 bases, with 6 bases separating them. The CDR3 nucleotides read TGTGCCAGCAGTTTCACAGGCTATGGCTACACCTTC. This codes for CASSFTGYGYTF.

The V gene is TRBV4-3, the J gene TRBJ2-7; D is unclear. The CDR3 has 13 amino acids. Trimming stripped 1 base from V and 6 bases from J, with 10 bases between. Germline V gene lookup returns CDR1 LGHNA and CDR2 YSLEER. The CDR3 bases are TGCGCCAGCAGCCAAGTTCATGAGAGCGAGCAGTACTTC. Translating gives CASSQVHESEQYF.

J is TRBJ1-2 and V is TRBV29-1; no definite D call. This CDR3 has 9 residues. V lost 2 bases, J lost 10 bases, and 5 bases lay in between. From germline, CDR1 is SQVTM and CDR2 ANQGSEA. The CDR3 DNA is TGCAGCGTTGAATCTGTCTACACCTTC. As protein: CSVESVYTF.

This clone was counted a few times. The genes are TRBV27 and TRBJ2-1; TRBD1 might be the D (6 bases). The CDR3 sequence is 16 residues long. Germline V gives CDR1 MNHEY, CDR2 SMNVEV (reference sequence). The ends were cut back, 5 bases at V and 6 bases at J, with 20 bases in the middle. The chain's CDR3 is CASSRYVGAKLNEQFF. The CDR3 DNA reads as TGTGCCAGCAGTCGGTATGTGGGGGCGAAACTCAATGAGCAGTTCTTC.

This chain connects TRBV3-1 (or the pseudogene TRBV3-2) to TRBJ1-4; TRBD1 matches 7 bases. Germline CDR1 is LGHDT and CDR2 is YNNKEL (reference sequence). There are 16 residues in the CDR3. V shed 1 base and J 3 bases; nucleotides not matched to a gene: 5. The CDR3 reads CASSQAQGGANEKLFF. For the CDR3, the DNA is TGTGCCAGCAGCCAAGCGCAGGGGGGTGCTAATGAAAAACTGTTTTTT.

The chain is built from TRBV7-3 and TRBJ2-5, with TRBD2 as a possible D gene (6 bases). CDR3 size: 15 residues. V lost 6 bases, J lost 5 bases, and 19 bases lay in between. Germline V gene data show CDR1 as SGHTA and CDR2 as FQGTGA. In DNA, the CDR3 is TGTGCCAGCAGTCCCGGGACCATCGGGAGCGAGACCCAGTACTTC. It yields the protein CASSPGTIGSETQYF. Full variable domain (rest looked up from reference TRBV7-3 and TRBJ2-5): GAGVSQTPSNKVTEKGKYVELRCDPISGHTALYWYRQSLGQGPEFLIYFQGTGAADDSGLPNDRFFAVRPEGSVSTLKIQRTERGDSAVYLCASSPGTIGSETQYFGPGTRLLVL.

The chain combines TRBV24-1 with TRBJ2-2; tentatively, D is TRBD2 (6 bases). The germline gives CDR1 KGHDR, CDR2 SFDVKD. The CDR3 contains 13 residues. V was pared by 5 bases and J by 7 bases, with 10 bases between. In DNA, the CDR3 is TGTGCCACCAGTGGGTGGAGGGGCGGGGAGCTGTTTTTT. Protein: CATSGWRGGELFF.

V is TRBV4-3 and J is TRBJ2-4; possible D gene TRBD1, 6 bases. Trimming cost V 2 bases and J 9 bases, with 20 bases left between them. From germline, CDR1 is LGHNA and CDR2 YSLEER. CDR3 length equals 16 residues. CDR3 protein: CASSQSDRTPVGIQYF. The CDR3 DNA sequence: TGCGCCAGCAGCCAAAGCGACAGGACACCCGTTGGCATTCAGTACTTC.

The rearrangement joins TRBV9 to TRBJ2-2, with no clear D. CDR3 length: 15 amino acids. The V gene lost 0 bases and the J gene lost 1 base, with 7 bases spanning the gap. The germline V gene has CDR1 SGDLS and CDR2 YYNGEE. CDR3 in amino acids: CASSVVPRNTGELFF. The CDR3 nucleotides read TGTGCCAGCAGCGTAGTCCCTAGGAACACCGGGGAGCTGTTTTTT.

The CDR3 DNA follows: TGTGCCAGCAGCACCAAAAGTGAGGGCCCTGGAAACACCATATATTTT. This encodes CASSTKSEGPGNTIYF. The chain joins TRBV9 to TRBJ1-3; D gene ambiguous. The CDR3 is 16 amino acids. Germline-derived CDR1 and CDR2 are SGDLS and YYNGEE. Trimming cost V 4 bases and J 2 bases, with 16 bases left between them.

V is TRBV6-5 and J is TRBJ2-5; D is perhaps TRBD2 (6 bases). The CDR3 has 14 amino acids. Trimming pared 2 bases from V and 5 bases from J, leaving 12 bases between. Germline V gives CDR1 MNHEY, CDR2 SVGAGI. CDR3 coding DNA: TGTGCCAGCAGTTACGCGGCGGGAAGGGAGACCCAGTACTTC. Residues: CASSYAAGRETQYF.